Below, one TCR beta chain is given with its context. This sample was taken from a study of blood T cell repertoires in COVID-19. Method: immunoSEQ multiplex PCR; TCRdb's copy keeps in-frame clones and lacks some. The table shows 250,000 to 350,000 clones, with roughly 80% occurring only once. The CDR3 runs 12 residues. In germline, CDR1 is MNHEY, CDR2 SVGAGI. After removal of 5 bases from V and 10 bases from J, the junction contained 6 bases not matched to a gene. The origin of this receptor is a woman in her fifties or sixties with active or convalescent COVID-19. Sequencing was performed on peripheral blood. The V gene is TRBV6-5, the J gene TRBJ1-1; 8 bases map to TRBD1. As DNA, the CDR3 is TGTGCCAGCAGTCACGGACAGGGAGGAGCTTTCTTT. Translation: CASSHGQGGAFF.